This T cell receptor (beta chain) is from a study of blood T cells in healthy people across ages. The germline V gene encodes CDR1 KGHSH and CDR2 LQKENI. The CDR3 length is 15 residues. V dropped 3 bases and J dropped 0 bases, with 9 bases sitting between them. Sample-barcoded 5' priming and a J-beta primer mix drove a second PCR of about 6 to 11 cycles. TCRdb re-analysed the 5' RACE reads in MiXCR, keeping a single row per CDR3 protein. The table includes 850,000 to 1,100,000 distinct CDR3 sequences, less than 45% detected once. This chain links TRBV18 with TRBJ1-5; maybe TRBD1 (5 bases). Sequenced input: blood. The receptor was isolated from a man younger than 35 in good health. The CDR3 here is CASSPTAHSNQPQHF. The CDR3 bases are TGTGCCAGCTCACCGACAGCTCATAGCAATCAGCCCCAGCATTTT.